One and the same sample provided the 26 T cell receptor beta chains below, sequenced in a study of brain T cells in children with intractable seizures (dated by TCRdb to about 2021). Library construction relied on the immunoSEQ multiplex PCR assay. TCRdb obtained this table from immuneACCESS and retained in-frame rearrangements with V and J assigned. These tables miss some clones; where compared with another copy, unresolved V genes account for less than half of the shortfall, and the remainder is unexplained. This sample has 100,000 to 120,000 clones in its table, and approximately 94% of those were observed once. The ten top clones hold 3.8% of the sample. Interpreted using the paper, the time point label stands for: resected brain tissue, or blood drawn just prior to surgery. This sample comprised peripheral blood, obtained at surgery. Receptors were obtained from a boy under two years old with hemimegalencephaly and intractable seizures.

The rearrangement joins TRBV6-2 or TRBV6-3 to TRBJ2-6; the D gene could be TRBD1 or TRBD2 (5 bases each). Trimming took 0 bases from V and 0 from J, leaving 15 bases between them. From germline, CDR1 is MNHEY and CDR2 SVGEGT. The CDR3 loop spans 19 amino acids. CDR3 protein: CASSYSKGRTSSGANVLTF. The DNA for the CDR3 is TGTGCCAGCAGTTACTCGAAGGGACGAACTAGCTCTGGGGCCAACGTCCTGACTTTC.

This clone turned up a few times. The chain combines TRBV12-5 with TRBJ2-7; possible D gene TRBD1, 5 bases. Trimming cost V 10 bases and J 3 bases, with 16 bases left between them. The germline V gene has CDR1 LGHNT and CDR2 FRNRAP. CDR3 length equals 13 residues. CDR3 nucleotides: TGTGCTAATTGGGCGACAGTTTTCTACGAGCAGTACTTC. Its protein is CANWATVFYEQYF.

V is TRBV11-1 and J is TRBJ2-3, with a weak D call TRBD1 (5 bases). Germline CDR1 reads SGHAT; CDR2 reads FQDESV (reference sequence). V lost 5 bases and J lost 7, with 16 bases in between. The CDR3 consists of 14 residues. CDR3: CASSQQWTIHTQYF. The CDR3 DNA is TGTGCCAGCAGCCAACAATGGACAATTCATACGCAGTATTTT.

V is TRBV6-5 and J is TRBJ2-1, with D possibly matching TRBD2 (6 bases). Germline V CDR1 and CDR2: MNHEY, SVGAGI. This CDR3 has 14 residues. Trimming stripped 6 bases from V and 8 bases from J, with 17 bases between. CDR3 DNA sequence: TGTGCCAGCAGGGGGACTCGTAGTAGGGATGAGCAGTTCTTC. This translates into CASRGTRSRDEQFF.

This sequence joins TRBV19 and TRBJ2-7; 11 bases agree with TRBD2. The CDR3 runs 16 residues. With V trimmed by 6 bases and J by 4 bases, 11 bases remained unmatched. The V gene's germline CDR1 is LNHDA and CDR2 SQIVND (reference sequence). The CDR3 sequence is CASRALRTSGPYEQYF. For the CDR3, the DNA is TGTGCCAGTAGGGCCCTCAGGACTAGCGGGCCGTACGAGCAGTACTTC.

The chain is built from TRBV28 and TRBJ2-5; D may be TRBD1 (7 bases). The CDR3 extends over 16 amino acids. V gave up 6 bases and J gave up 5 bases, with 22 bases separating them. From germline, CDR1 is MDHEN and CDR2 SYDVKM. Written as DNA, the CDR3 is TGTGCCAGCAGAATCCTTAACGACAGGGAGGAGGAGACCCAGTACTTC. This encodes CASRILNDREEETQYF. Looking up the rest from reference TRBV28 and TRBJ2-5 gives the full variable domain: DVKVTQSSRYLVKRTGEKVFLECVQDMDHENMFWYRQDPGLGLRLIYFSYDVKMKEKGDIPEGYSVSREKKERFSLILESASTNQTSMYLCASRILNDREEETQYFGPGTRLLVL.

CDR3 amino acids: CASSLLTEFSNQPQHF. The DNA of the CDR3 is TGTGCCAGCAGTTTATTAACCGAATTTAGCAATCAGCCCCAGCATTTT. The chain carries TRBV28 and TRBJ1-5; D is unclear. The CDR3 is 16 amino acids. Deletions cut 1 base from V and 0 bases from J, with 10 bases between. Germline values: CDR1 MDHEN, CDR2 SYDVKM.

This clone was detected once. The chain is built from TRBV5-8 and TRBJ1-6; no definite D call. This CDR3 spans 18 amino acids. Trimming cost V 0 bases and J 0 bases, with 13 bases left between them. The germline V gene has CDR1 SGHTS and CDR2 YDEGEE. The CDR3 sequence: CASSLVLGSSSYNSPLHF. The CDR3 nucleotides are TGTGCCAGCAGCTTGGTCCTCGGCTCGAGCTCCTATAATTCACCCCTCCACTTT.

This chain joins TRBV6-2 or TRBV6-3 and TRBJ2-5, with unresolved D. V lost 4 bases, J lost 2 bases, and 8 bases lay in between. The CDR3 has 13 residues. The germline gives CDR1 MNHEY, CDR2 SVGEGT. CDR3 bases: TGTGCCAGCAGTTTTCGGTTACAAGAGACCCAGTACTTC. Translation gives CASSFRLQETQYF.

The V and J genes are TRBV10-2 and TRBJ2-3, with D perhaps matching TRBD2 (6 bases). The CDR3 loop spans 13 amino acids. V lost 7 bases, J lost 2 bases, and 10 bases lay in between. Germline values: CDR1 WSHSY, CDR2 SAAADI. CDR3 DNA sequence: TGCGCCAGCAAGGCGGGAACCACAGATACGCAGTATTTT. It specifies CASKAGTTDTQYF.

The rearrangement joins TRBV6-6 to TRBJ2-6, with D possibly TRBD2 on 6 matching bases. V lost 4 bases, J lost 4 bases, and 11 bases lay in between. Germline CDR1 MNHNY, CDR2 SVGAGI (reference sequence). The CDR3 has 15 amino acids. CDR3 amino acids: CASSSGSSGANVLTF. Here the CDR3 DNA reads TGTGCCAGCAGTTCCGGGAGCTCGGGGGCCAACGTCCTGACTTTC.

This clone appeared a single time. The chain links TRBV4-1 to TRBJ2-1, with D unresolved. CDR1 is MGHRA and CDR2 is YSYEKL in the germline V gene. The V end was cut by 0 bases, the J end by 1 base, with 13 bases between. This CDR3 comprises 17 residues. CDR3 bases: TGCGCCAGCAGCCAAGAGTGGCCCAAAACTTCCTACAATGAGCAGTTCTTC. This encodes CASSQEWPKTSYNEQFF.

The chain is built from TRBV18 and TRBJ2-7; TRBD1 is a possible D gene (6 bases). The CDR3 covers 14 residues. The germline V gene has CDR1 KGHSH and CDR2 LQKENI. Trimming left V 2 bases short and J 2 bases short, with 10 bases between. The chain's CDR3 is CASSPLDSPYEQYF. Here the CDR3 DNA reads TGTGCCAGCTCACCATTGGACAGCCCCTACGAGCAGTACTTC.

The genes are TRBV6-1 and TRBJ2-3; no clear D. V was trimmed by 2 bases and J by 2 bases, leaving 14 bases between them. The germline V gene encodes CDR1 MNHNS and CDR2 SASEGT. This CDR3 has 16 residues. As DNA, the CDR3 is TGTGCCAGCAGTGAAACCCCAGGCGCCTCCACAGATACGCAGTATTTT. As protein: CASSETPGASTDTQYF.

This clone was observed once. This rearrangement joins TRBV5-1 to TRBJ2-7; 12 nucleotides align to TRBD2. Trimming cost V 4 bases and J 7 bases; bases outside gene matches: 15. Per the germline V gene, CDR1 is SGHRS and CDR2 is YFSETQ. The CDR3 totals 17 residues. CDR3 region: CASSPGLAGGRSYEQYF. The CDR3 DNA follows: TGCGCCAGCAGCCCGGGACTAGCGGGCGGTCGTTCTTATGAGCAGTACTTC.

Only a few counts were recorded for this clone. The chain uses TRBV4-2 and TRBJ1-4; weak D call: TRBD1 (6 bases). V lost 1 base to trimming and J lost 8 bases, with 14 bases between them. The CDR3 loop spans 15 amino acids. Germline V gives CDR1 LGHNA, CDR2 YNFKEQ. The CDR3 spells CASSQGGLTGEKLFF. The CDR3 DNA is TGTGCCAGCAGCCAAGGGGGGCTGACGGGGGAAAAACTGTTTTTT.

The chain carries TRBV15 and TRBJ1-5; the match to TRBD1 covers 11 bases. Germline trimming cut 1 base from V and 0 bases from J; bases unmatched to any gene: 8. This CDR3 has 19 residues. Per germline, CDR1 LNHNV and CDR2 YYDKDF (reference sequence). In DNA form, the CDR3 reads TGTGCCACCAGCAGAGTATGGGACAGGGGGGTTTATAGCAATCAGCCCCAGCATTTT. Its translation is CATSRVWDRGVYSNQPQHF. The whole variable domain, remainder taken from reference TRBV15 and TRBJ1-5, is DAMVIQNPRYQVTQFGKPVTLSCSQTLNHNVMYWYQQKSSQAPKLLFHYYDKDFNNEADTPDNFQSRRPNTSFCFLDIRSPGLGDTAMYLCATSRVWDRGVYSNQPQHFGDGTRLSIL.

The rearrangement links TRBV12-3 or TRBV12-4 to TRBJ1-6; D ambiguous. There are 12 residues in the CDR3. The V end lost 5 bases, the J end lost 5 bases, and 4 bases lay between the germline ends. The CDR3 DNA follows: TGTGCCAGCAGTACGAATAATTCACCCCTCCACTTT. Its translation is CASSTNNSPLHF.

This clone is a singleton in its sample. The chain carries TRBV27 and TRBJ1-5; D is unclear. Germline lookup yields CDR1 MNHEY and CDR2 SMNVEV (reference sequence). The V end was cut by 6 bases, the J end by 5 bases, with 11 bases between. CDR3 length equals 13 residues. The CDR3 sequence is CASRQNTHQPQHF. The CDR3 DNA reads as TGTGCCAGCAGACAAAACACCCATCAGCCCCAGCATTTT.

J is TRBJ2-3 and V is TRBV18; D possibly corresponds to TRBD2 (6 bases). The germline V gene has CDR1 KGHSH and CDR2 LQKENI. Trimming shortened V by 6 bases and J by 4 bases, and 17 bases separated the two germline ends. This CDR3 has 15 amino acids. The chain's CDR3 is CASSHGSLSADTQYF. The CDR3 DNA sequence: TGTGCCAGCTCGCACGGGAGTTTGTCCGCAGATACGCAGTATTTT.

The V gene is TRBV27, the J gene TRBJ2-2; 8 bases line up with TRBD2. CDR3 length: 14 amino acids. CDR1 is MNHEY and CDR2 is SMNVEV in the germline V gene (reference sequence). Trimming at V came to 2 bases and at J to 5 bases, leaving 1 base not matched to a gene. The chain's CDR3 is CASSLGLATGELFF. The CDR3, as DNA: TGTGCCAGCAGTTTAGGACTAGCAACCGGGGAGCTGTTTTTT.

The V call is TRBV7-8, the J call TRBJ2-7; D ambiguous. Germline V CDR1 and CDR2: SGHVS, FQNEAQ. The CDR3 consists of 11 residues. V shed 1 base and J shed 7 bases, with 5 bases lying between them. CDR3 DNA sequence: TGTGCCAGCAGCTTAGAGTGGGAGCAGTACTTC. Translated, it gives CASSLEWEQYF.

The chain links TRBV28 to TRBJ1-4; TRBD1 might be the D (5 bases). V shed 2 bases and J shed 8 bases, with 15 bases lying between them. Germline-derived CDR1 and CDR2 are MDHEN and SYDVKM. This CDR3 is 15 amino acids long. CDR3 nucleotides: TGTGCCAGCAGTTTAATGGGCCAGGGCGGGGAAAAACTGTTTTTT. As protein: CASSLMGQGGEKLFF.

The chain has TRBV6-1 and TRBJ2-3; tentatively, D is TRBD1 (6 bases). V gave up 4 bases and J gave up 2 bases, with 16 bases separating them. The length of the CDR3 is 16 residues. Germline V lookup: CDR1 MNHNS, CDR2 SASEGT. The CDR3 DNA follows: TGTGCCAGCAGTGGAAGAGGGGGAGCTCCCACAGATACGCAGTATTTT. This gives the protein CASSGRGGAPTDTQYF.

V is TRBV7-3 and J is TRBJ1-5; a possible D gene is TRBD1 (5 bases). In germline, CDR1 is SGHTA, CDR2 FQGTGA. The length of the CDR3 is 18 residues. Trimming pared 1 base from V and 3 bases from J, leaving 19 bases between. DNA for the CDR3: TGTGCCAGCAGCTTAAATCCCCCTCGGGGCAGAATCAATCAGCCCCAGCATTTT. It translates to CASSLNPPRGRINQPQHF.

This chain uses TRBV9 with TRBJ2-4; TRBD2 aligns across 8 bases. The CDR3 is 16 amino acids. The germline V gene encodes CDR1 SGDLS and CDR2 YYNGEE. The V and J ends lost 0 bases and 8 bases, in that order; junction bases with no gene match: 10. The CDR3 loop reads CASSVDGRAPRYIQYF. CDR3 nucleotides: TGTGCCAGCAGCGTAGACGGGAGGGCCCCGAGGTACATTCAGTACTTC.